The following is a T cell receptor (beta chain) sequence with its context. Its antigen is not known. The sample comes from a study of shared clonotypes between healthy human individuals. Notes on the study in general: Shared clonotypes: 4.5% to 5% naive CD4, around 3.4% naive CD8, roughly 2.2% memory CD4, approximately 0.37% memory CD8. Generally, estimated richness proved larger in naive subsets than it did in memory subsets.

Some clones are missing from TCRdb's copy, which holds only in-frame ones; the method was immunoSEQ multiplex PCR. The data hold 2,500,000 or so clones, with over 85% observed a single time. Germline V gene data show CDR1 as MNHEY and CDR2 as SVGAGI. J gave up 5 bases and V 0 bases, and 7 bases lay outside the gene matches. The CDR3 totals 15 residues. This chain connects TRBV6-5 to TRBJ2-7; 7 bases match TRBD2. Sequenced sample: naive CD4+ T cells sorted from blood. Subset described: CD45RA+ positively selected. The receptor comes from a man younger than 30 in good health. Written as DNA, the CDR3 is TGTGCCAGCAGTTACTCGGGACGCGGGAGCGACGAGCAGTACTTC. Amino acid sequence: CASSYSGRGSDEQYF.